These T cell receptor beta chains were read from a single sample in a study of T-cell reconstitution after alpha-beta-depleted transplantation in children. TCRdb reanalysed the PCR reads using MiXCR and keeps one entry per CDR3 protein. This table holds about 580,000 distinct CDR3 sequences, about 21% found once. The material was PBMCs, mostly from graft donor cells, obtained 360 days after TCRalphabeta/CD19-depleted stem cell transplant. These receptors all come from a boy younger than two who had a stem cell transplant for acute myeloid leukemia, so the T cells may come from the graft donor. Both conserved end residues are part of each CDR3. A D gene is named only where the DNA matches it firmly. The size entry is marked missing in some rows and otherwise reads once, few, many or a size class.

V gene,D gene,J gene,clone size,CDR3 protein,CDR3 DNA
TRBV29-1,TRBD2,TRBJ2-3,NA,CSTEGSGGTDTQYF,TGCAGCACCGAAGGTAGCGGGGGCACAGATACGCAGTATTTT
TRBV29-1,NA,TRBJ1-1,few,CSAESEGYTEAFF,TGCAGCGCAGAAAGTGAGGGATACACTGAAGCTTTCTTT
TRBV6-5,NA,TRBJ2-7,few,CASSYGLSEQYF,TGTGCCAGCAGTTACGGGCTTTCCGAGCAGTACTTC
TRBV18,TRBD1,TRBJ1-5,many,CASSPDRDGPQHF,TGTGCCAGCTCACCTGACAGGGATGGGCCCCAGCATTTT
TRBV7-2,TRBD1,TRBJ1-6,many,CASSSSGTGRSPLHF,TGTGCCAGCAGCTCGTCAGGGACAGGGCGTTCACCCCTCCACTTT
TRBV29-1,TRBD2,TRBJ2-5,many,CSVGSPSGGAEYF,TGCAGCGTTGGAAGCCCTAGCGGGGGGGCGGAGTACTTC
TRBV20-1,TRBD1,TRBJ2-1,few,CSARDSGTGAYNEQFF,TGCAGTGCTAGAGATTCCGGGACAGGGGCCTACAATGAGCAGTTCTTC
TRBV20-1,NA,TRBJ1-1,NA,CSASVDLEAFF,TGCAGTGCTAGCGTCGATCTTGAAGCTTTCTTT
TRBV18,TRBD1,TRBJ2-6,NA,CASSPQGALGANVLTF,TGTGCCAGCTCACCACAGGGGGCGCTTGGGGCCAACGTCCTGACTTTC
TRBV6-1,TRBD1,TRBJ2-6,many,CASSQDRVGANVLTF,TGTGCCAGCAGCCAAGACAGGGTTGGGGCCAACGTCCTGACTTTC
TRBV9,NA,TRBJ2-2,NA,CASSVDPGGELFF,TGTGCCAGCAGCGTAGACCCGGGCGGGGAGCTGTTTTTT
TRBV11-2,NA,TRBJ1-1,NA,CASSFKEAGHTEAFF,TGTGCCAGCAGCTTTAAAGAGGCCGGCCACACTGAAGCTTTCTTT
TRBV20-1,NA,TRBJ1-2,NA,CSARTRAAGEGYTF,TGCAGTGCTAGAACCAGGGCGGCTGGTGAGGGCTACACCTTC
TRBV29-1,TRBD1,TRBJ1-2,NA,CSVEEVRTGGYGYTF,TGCAGCGTTGAAGAGGTCCGGACAGGGGGCTATGGCTACACCTTC
TRBV27,TRBD1,TRBJ2-5,NA,CASSYDRGLSETQYF,TGTGCCAGCAGTTATGACAGGGGGCTTTCAGAGACCCAGTACTTC
TRBV11-3,NA,TRBJ2-2,many,CASSLLGVETGELFF,TGTGCCAGCAGCTTACTTGGGGTAGAAACCGGGGAGCTGTTTTTT
TRBV28,NA,TRBJ1-1,once,CASSGGVPRNTEAFF,TGTGCCAGCAGCGGTGGGGTTCCTAGGAACACTGAAGCTTTCTTT
TRBV20-1,NA,TRBJ2-7,many,CSAAQPVASSYEQYF,TGCAGTGCCGCACAACCTGTAGCGAGCTCCTACGAGCAGTACTTC
TRBV12-5,NA,TRBJ2-7,few,CASGFGGASYEQYF,TGTGCTAGTGGTTTTGGAGGGGCCTCCTACGAGCAGTACTTC
TRBV7-2,NA,TRBJ2-7,NA,CASSLAAAFRGSAGEQYF,TGTGCCAGCAGCTTAGCGGCGGCTTTTAGGGGGTCGGCGGGCGAGCAGTACTTC
TRBV7-2,NA,TRBJ2-3,NA,CASSLVRGLSTDTQYF,TGTGCCAGCAGCTTAGTGAGGGGCCTTAGCACAGATACGCAGTATTTT
TRBV7-9,TRBD1,TRBJ1-6,once,CASSFGQGYNSPLHF,TGTGCCAGCAGCTTCGGACAGGGATATAATTCACCCCTCCACTTT
TRBV6-5,TRBD1,TRBJ2-3,NA,CASSYSGTGADTQYF,TGTGCCAGCAGTTACTCCGGGACAGGAGCAGATACGCAGTATTTT
TRBV12-3/TRBV12-4,NA,TRBJ2-5,few,CASSVRPQETQYF,TGTGCCAGCAGTGTTCGGCCTCAAGAGACCCAGTACTTC
TRBV20-1,TRBD1,TRBJ1-2,few,CSARDRTGSSEGYTF,TGCAGTGCTAGAGATCGGACAGGAAGCTCGGAAGGCTACACCTTC
TRBV29-1,TRBD2,TRBJ2-7,many,CSVEFVAGGPYEQYF,TGCAGCGTTGAATTTGTTGCGGGGGGGCCTTACGAGCAGTACTTC
TRBV20-1,TRBD2,TRBJ2-1,few,CSARATSGGRNEQFF,TGCAGTGCTAGGGCGACTAGCGGGGGGCGCAATGAGCAGTTCTTC
TRBV20-1,NA,TRBJ2-1,few,CSASTLFRGYDEQFF,TGCAGTGCTAGTACTTTGTTTCGTGGGTATGATGAGCAGTTCTTC
TRBV20-1,NA,TRBJ2-3,NA,CSAGQDSSTDTQYF,TGCAGTGCTGGCCAGGACTCTAGCACAGATACGCAGTATTTT